A selection of T cell receptor beta chains follows, all from one sample in a study of blood T cell repertoires in COVID-19. Sequencing was performed with immunoSEQ multiplex PCR; in TCRdb, only in-frame clones are kept and a portion is missing. The sample consists of 250,000 to 350,000 clones, 80% to 90% of them appearing once. Sequenced sample: PBMCs or T cells enriched from blood (not recorded which). These receptors all stem from a woman aged 18-29 years who had recovered from COVID-19. The CDR3 runs from the conserved cysteine through the conserved F or W. Fields, in order: J gene, clone size, D gene, V gene, CDR3 protein, CDR3 DNA. D genes are given only for firm matches. A row's size may be missing; if present it is once, few, many or a size class.

j_gene: TRBJ1-6; abundance: -; d_gene: -; v_gene: TRBV15; CDR3aa: CATSRVRENSPLHF; CDR3nt: TGTGCCACCAGCAGAGTGCGGGAAAATTCACCCCTCCACTTT
j_gene: TRBJ1-4; abundance: -; d_gene: -; v_gene: TRBV7-2; CDR3aa: CASSLVGGKNEKLFF; CDR3nt: TGTGCCAGCAGCTTAGTGGGGGGTAAAAATGAAAAACTGTTTTTT
j_gene: TRBJ2-5; abundance: -; d_gene: TRBD1; v_gene: TRBV14; CDR3aa: CASRPTGGWKTQYF; CDR3nt: TGTGCCAGCAGGCCGACAGGGGGCTGGAAGACCCAGTACTTC
j_gene: TRBJ1-6; abundance: -; d_gene: TRBD1; v_gene: TRBV6-6; CDR3aa: CASSPSVPGQGSVRNSPLHF; CDR3nt: TGTGCCAGCAGTCCCTCAGTCCCGGGACAGGGTTCAGTACGGAATTCACCCCTCCACTTT
j_gene: TRBJ1-3; abundance: -; d_gene: TRBD1; v_gene: TRBV7-9; CDR3aa: CASSPDRENTIYF; CDR3nt: TGTGCCAGCAGCCCGGACAGGGAGAACACCATATATTTT
j_gene: TRBJ1-1; abundance: -; d_gene: TRBD1; v_gene: TRBV11-2; CDR3aa: CASSSDRGLTEAFF; CDR3nt: TGTGCCAGCAGCTCGGACAGGGGGCTCACTGAAGCTTTCTTT
j_gene: TRBJ1-5; abundance: -; d_gene: -; v_gene: TRBV27; CDR3aa: CASSLWAGWDQPQHF; CDR3nt: TGTGCCAGCAGTTTATGGGCAGGGTGGGATCAGCCCCAGCATTTT
j_gene: TRBJ1-2; abundance: -; d_gene: -; v_gene: TRBV29-1; CDR3aa: CSVGGRDYGYTF; CDR3nt: TGCAGCGTTGGGGGGCGCGACTATGGCTACACCTTC
j_gene: TRBJ2-7; abundance: -; d_gene: -; v_gene: TRBV7-9; CDR3aa: CASSLTGTEQYF; CDR3nt: TGTGCCAGCAGCTTAACAGGGACCGAGCAGTACTTC
j_gene: TRBJ1-5; abundance: -; d_gene: TRBD1; v_gene: TRBV27; CDR3aa: CASSSDQGVKPQHF; CDR3nt: TGTGCCAGCAGTTCAGATCAGGGGGTGAAGCCCCAGCATTTT
j_gene: TRBJ2-1; abundance: -; d_gene: -; v_gene: TRBV2; CDR3aa: CASRGGLYNEQFF; CDR3nt: TGTGCCAGCAGGGGAGGCCTATACAATGAGCAGTTCTTC
j_gene: TRBJ1-5; abundance: few; d_gene: -; v_gene: TRBV11-3; CDR3aa: CASSLGLSNQPQHF; CDR3nt: TGTGCCAGCAGCTTGGGACTTAGCAATCAGCCCCAGCATTTT
j_gene: TRBJ2-1; abundance: -; d_gene: TRBD2; v_gene: TRBV5-1; CDR3aa: CASSPQGAGGKEQFF; CDR3nt: TGCGCCAGCAGCCCCCAAGGGGCGGGGGGGAAGGAGCAGTTCTTC
j_gene: TRBJ1-2; abundance: -; d_gene: TRBD1; v_gene: TRBV5-1; CDR3aa: CASSIQGEVNYGYTF; CDR3nt: TGCGCCAGCAGCATACAGGGGGAGGTAAACTATGGCTACACCTTC
j_gene: TRBJ2-2; abundance: -; d_gene: TRBD2; v_gene: TRBV19; CDR3aa: CASRILGLAGGKNTGELFF; CDR3nt: TGTGCCAGTAGGATACTGGGACTAGCGGGGGGCAAGAACACCGGGGAGCTGTTTTTT
j_gene: TRBJ1-2; abundance: -; d_gene: TRBD1; v_gene: TRBV4-2; CDR3aa: CASSHTPGQGGYGYTF; CDR3nt: TGTGCCAGCAGCCACACCCCGGGACAGGGCGGCTATGGCTACACCTTC
j_gene: TRBJ2-1; abundance: -; d_gene: -; v_gene: TRBV10-3; CDR3aa: CASSGVGTSSYNEQFF; CDR3nt: TGTGCCAGCTCCGGGGTCGGGACTTCCTCCTACAATGAGCAGTTCTTC
j_gene: TRBJ1-3; abundance: -; d_gene: TRBD1; v_gene: TRBV12-3/TRBV12-4; CDR3aa: CASSFLGTGDYF; CDR3nt: TGTGCCAGCAGTTTTCTTGGGACAGGGGATTATTTT
j_gene: TRBJ1-1; abundance: once; d_gene: TRBD1; v_gene: TRBV27; CDR3aa: CASSLNRGNTEAFF; CDR3nt: TGTGCCAGCAGCCTTAACAGGGGGAACACTGAAGCTTTCTTT
j_gene: TRBJ1-2; abundance: -; d_gene: -; v_gene: TRBV29-1; CDR3aa: CSVARAEGYTF; CDR3nt: TGCAGCGTTGCCAGGGCGGAGGGCTACACCTTC
j_gene: TRBJ1-5; abundance: -; d_gene: -; v_gene: TRBV7-2; CDR3aa: CASSTLSGQPQHF; CDR3nt: TGTGCCAGCAGCACCCTGAGTGGTCAGCCCCAGCATTTT
j_gene: TRBJ1-4; abundance: -; d_gene: TRBD1; v_gene: TRBV6-5; CDR3aa: CASSRSRGNEKLFF; CDR3nt: TGTGCCAGCAGTCGGTCCAGGGGGAATGAAAAACTGTTTTTT
j_gene: TRBJ1-3; abundance: -; d_gene: -; v_gene: TRBV9; CDR3aa: CASSVEPRRGDSGNTIYF; CDR3nt: TGTGCCAGCAGCGTAGAGCCCCGACGCGGGGACTCTGGAAACACCATATATTTT
j_gene: TRBJ1-2; abundance: -; d_gene: TRBD1; v_gene: TRBV5-1; CDR3aa: CASSRGQAASNYGYTF; CDR3nt: TGCGCCAGCAGCAGGGGACAGGCTGCATCTAACTATGGCTACACCTTC
j_gene: TRBJ1-4; abundance: -; d_gene: -; v_gene: TRBV6-5; CDR3aa: CATNTHREEKLFF; CDR3nt: TGTGCCACGAACACCCACAGGGAGGAAAAACTGTTTTTT
j_gene: TRBJ1-4; abundance: -; d_gene: -; v_gene: TRBV30; CDR3aa: CAWSVASSGEKLFF; CDR3nt: TGTGCCTGGAGTGTAGCGAGTTCGGGTGAAAAACTGTTTTTT
j_gene: TRBJ1-6; abundance: -; d_gene: -; v_gene: TRBV5-5; CDR3aa: CASSPRGGYSPLHF; CDR3nt: TGTGCCAGCAGCCCACGCGGGGGCTATTCACCCCTCCACTTT
j_gene: TRBJ2-7; abundance: -; d_gene: TRBD2; v_gene: TRBV19; CDR3aa: CASTPQGSGAYEQYF; CDR3nt: TGTGCCAGTACTCCTCAGGGTAGCGGGGCCTACGAGCAGTACTTC
j_gene: TRBJ1-1; abundance: -; d_gene: -; v_gene: TRBV11-2; CDR3aa: CASSLVSTNTEAFF; CDR3nt: TGTGCCAGCAGCTTAGTTTCCACAAACACTGAAGCTTTCTTT
j_gene: TRBJ2-3; abundance: -; d_gene: TRBD2; v_gene: TRBV28; CDR3aa: CASSETSGDRNTQYF; CDR3nt: TGTGCCAGCTCGGAAACTAGCGGGGATCGAAATACGCAGTATTTT
j_gene: TRBJ1-1; abundance: -; d_gene: -; v_gene: TRBV5-1; CDR3aa: CASSWAQGLNTEAFF; CDR3nt: TGCGCCAGCAGCTGGGCACAGGGATTGAACACTGAAGCTTTCTTT
j_gene: TRBJ1-4; abundance: -; d_gene: -; v_gene: TRBV5-1; CDR3aa: CASSSGSTGIPNEKLFF; CDR3nt: TGCGCCAGCAGCTCGGGATCTACAGGGATCCCTAATGAAAAACTGTTTTTT
j_gene: TRBJ1-1; abundance: -; d_gene: -; v_gene: TRBV9; CDR3aa: CASSVDLGANTEAFF; CDR3nt: TGTGCCAGCAGCGTAGATTTGGGGGCGAACACTGAAGCTTTCTTT
j_gene: TRBJ2-7; abundance: -; d_gene: -; v_gene: TRBV6-1; CDR3aa: CASSELGISYEQYF; CDR3nt: TGTGCCAGCAGTGAACTCGGGATCTCCTACGAGCAGTACTTC
j_gene: TRBJ1-2; abundance: -; d_gene: TRBD1; v_gene: TRBV3-1/TRBV3-2; CDR3aa: CASSQSGTGSHYGYTF; CDR3nt: TGTGCCAGCAGCCAAAGCGGGACAGGGTCCCACTATGGCTACACCTTC
j_gene: TRBJ2-3; abundance: -; d_gene: -; v_gene: TRBV4-1; CDR3aa: CASSPVGAETDTQYF; CDR3nt: TGCGCCAGCAGCCCCGTTGGGGCGGAAACAGATACGCAGTATTTT
j_gene: TRBJ1-2; abundance: -; d_gene: -; v_gene: TRBV5-6; CDR3aa: CASSLEWGRRNYGYTF; CDR3nt: TGTGCCAGCAGCTTGGAGTGGGGGAGGAGGAACTATGGCTACACCTTC
j_gene: TRBJ2-3; abundance: -; d_gene: TRBD2; v_gene: TRBV27; CDR3aa: CASSRGLAGGLTTDTQYF; CDR3nt: TGTGCCAGCAGCAGAGGACTAGCGGGGGGGTTGACCACAGATACGCAGTATTTT
j_gene: TRBJ1-2; abundance: -; d_gene: -; v_gene: TRBV19; CDR3aa: CASPRKTVGYTF; CDR3nt: TGTGCCAGCCCCCGCAAAACTGTGGGCTACACCTTC
j_gene: TRBJ1-5; abundance: -; d_gene: -; v_gene: TRBV5-6; CDR3aa: CASSLGDTRLNSNQPQHF; CDR3nt: TGTGCCAGCAGCTTGGGGGACACAAGGCTTAATAGCAATCAGCCCCAGCATTTT
j_gene: TRBJ1-5; abundance: -; d_gene: -; v_gene: TRBV6-1; CDR3aa: CASSEEEGQPQHF; CDR3nt: TGTGCCAGCAGTGAAGAGGAGGGTCAGCCCCAGCATTTT
j_gene: TRBJ2-3; abundance: few; d_gene: -; v_gene: TRBV14; CDR3aa: CASSYPPTVDTQYF; CDR3nt: TGTGCCAGCAGCTATCCTCCGACAGTAGATACGCAGTATTTT
j_gene: TRBJ2-1; abundance: -; d_gene: TRBD2; v_gene: TRBV27; CDR3aa: CASSLYGGEHYNEQFF; CDR3nt: TGTGCCAGCAGTTTATACGGGGGGGAACACTACAATGAGCAGTTCTTC
j_gene: TRBJ1-3; abundance: -; d_gene: -; v_gene: TRBV5-1; CDR3aa: CASSPDRGNTIYF; CDR3nt: TGCGCCAGCAGCCCTGACAGGGGAAACACCATATATTTT
j_gene: TRBJ2-1; abundance: -; d_gene: TRBD2; v_gene: TRBV6-5; CDR3aa: CASGRAGGLNEQFF; CDR3nt: TGTGCCAGCGGGCGAGCGGGGGGCCTCAATGAGCAGTTCTTC
j_gene: TRBJ1-4; abundance: -; d_gene: -; v_gene: TRBV5-1; CDR3aa: CASSSRGFNEKLFF; CDR3nt: TGCGCCAGCAGCTCAAGGGGGTTTAATGAAAAACTGTTTTTT
j_gene: TRBJ1-2; abundance: -; d_gene: TRBD1; v_gene: TRBV29-1; CDR3aa: CSVSRTGFYGYTF; CDR3nt: TGCAGCGTTTCCCGGACAGGCTTCTATGGCTACACCTTC
j_gene: TRBJ1-2; abundance: -; d_gene: -; v_gene: TRBV2; CDR3aa: CASSIDYGYTF; CDR3nt: TGTGCCAGCTCGATAGACTATGGCTACACCTTC
j_gene: TRBJ2-1; abundance: -; d_gene: -; v_gene: TRBV15; CDR3aa: CATSRDQFQAGSYNEQFF; CDR3nt: TGTGCCACCAGCAGAGATCAATTTCAGGCGGGCTCCTACAATGAGCAGTTCTTC
j_gene: TRBJ2-7; abundance: once; d_gene: -; v_gene: TRBV21-1; CDR3aa: CASSKASIYEQYF; CDR3nt: TGTGCCAGCAGCAAAGCTTCAATCTACGAGCAGTACTTC
j_gene: TRBJ2-7; abundance: -; d_gene: -; v_gene: TRBV5-6; CDR3aa: CASSPGVIDEQYF; CDR3nt: TGTGCCAGCAGCCCCGGAGTTATAGACGAGCAGTACTTC
j_gene: TRBJ2-5; abundance: -; d_gene: TRBD2; v_gene: TRBV3-1/TRBV3-2; CDR3aa: CASSPGTSGSQETQYF; CDR3nt: TGTGCCAGCAGCCCGGGGACTAGCGGGAGCCAAGAGACCCAGTACTTC
j_gene: TRBJ2-1; abundance: -; d_gene: TRBD2; v_gene: TRBV13; CDR3aa: CASSSRGGEQFF; CDR3nt: TGTGCCAGCAGTTCCCGGGGGGGTGAGCAGTTCTTC
j_gene: TRBJ2-7; abundance: -; d_gene: TRBD2; v_gene: TRBV27; CDR3aa: CASTGTAGGVGEQYF; CDR3nt: TGTGCCAGCACTGGAACCGCGGGGGGGGTCGGCGAGCAGTACTTC
j_gene: TRBJ2-1; abundance: once; d_gene: TRBD2; v_gene: TRBV11-2; CDR3aa: CASSFEGGSNEQFF; CDR3nt: TGTGCCAGCAGCTTTGAGGGCGGGAGCAATGAGCAGTTCTTC
j_gene: TRBJ1-2; abundance: -; d_gene: TRBD1; v_gene: TRBV6-5; CDR3aa: CASSSIRQGQGYTF; CDR3nt: TGTGCCAGCAGTTCAATTAGACAGGGGCAGGGCTACACCTTC
j_gene: TRBJ2-5; abundance: -; d_gene: -; v_gene: TRBV13; CDR3aa: CASSPGGPQGTQYF; CDR3nt: TGTGCCAGCAGCCCCGGAGGTCCGCAAGGGACCCAGTACTTC
j_gene: TRBJ1-1; abundance: -; d_gene: TRBD1; v_gene: TRBV29-1; CDR3aa: CSVRTGELNTEAFF; CDR3nt: TGCAGCGTTCGGACAGGAGAATTGAACACTGAAGCTTTCTTT
j_gene: TRBJ2-3; abundance: -; d_gene: TRBD2; v_gene: TRBV27; CDR3aa: CASSFLQIAGGPTDTQYF; CDR3nt: TGTGCCAGCAGTTTCCTCCAAATAGCGGGGGGGCCCACAGATACGCAGTATTTT
j_gene: TRBJ1-4; abundance: -; d_gene: TRBD1; v_gene: TRBV4-2; CDR3aa: CASSQETGTGGEKLFF; CDR3nt: TGTGCCAGCAGCCAAGAAACCGGGACAGGGGGTGAAAAACTGTTTTTT